The next 28 T cell receptor beta chains were all read from a single sample in a study of blood T cell repertoires in COVID-19. Using immunoSEQ multiplex PCR, the repertoire was profiled, and TCRdb retains in-frame clones only, with some absent. Counted here are 200,000 or so clones, 89% occurring once; the ten biggest clones make up approximately 8.1%. Sequencing used PBMCs or T cells enriched from blood (not recorded which). All receptors come from a young woman who had recovered from COVID-19.

This clone has only one observation. The gene calls are TRBV30 and TRBJ1-1; 8 bases are a match to TRBD1. The V segment lost 2 bases and the J segment 1 base; nucleotides outside the gene matches: 6. The CDR3 is 15 amino acids. In germline, CDR1 is GTSNPN, CDR2 SVGIG (reference sequence). The CDR3 DNA reads TGTGCCTGGAGTCTCCCGGACAGGGCGAACACTGAAGCTTTCTTT. Its translation is CAWSLPDRANTEAFF.

The chain uses TRBV20-1 and TRBJ1-1; no reliable D call. This CDR3 is 11 amino acids long. The germline gives CDR1 DFQATT, CDR2 SNEGSKA (reference sequence). The germline V and J ends were trimmed by 6 bases and 7 bases, with 12 bases remaining between them. The chain's CDR3 is CSAERRIEAFF. The CDR3 bases are TGCAGTGCGGAGCGACGGATTGAAGCTTTCTTT.

The chain joins TRBV6-1 to TRBJ2-3, with TRBD1 matching over 8 bases. Germline CDR1 reads MNHNS; CDR2 reads SASEGT. CDR3 length equals 16 residues. The ends lost 2 bases at V and 5 bases at J; junction bases unmatched: 9. The CDR3 is CASSEQGRGRLDTQYF. CDR3 in DNA: TGTGCCAGCAGTGAACAGGGCAGGGGGCGCTTAGATACGCAGTATTTT.

The V gene is TRBV9, the J gene TRBJ1-3, with D uncertain. The CDR3 extends over 12 amino acids. V dropped 3 bases and J dropped 6 bases, with 7 bases sitting between them. CDR1 and CDR2 from the germline V gene are SGDLS and YYNGEE. CDR3 sequence reads: CASSGGLNTIYF. The CDR3 DNA follows: TGTGCCAGCAGCGGCGGATTAAACACCATATATTTT.

The CDR3 DNA follows: TGTGCCAGCAGCGTAGCGGATGGGACAGTCTACGAGCAGTACTTC. Translated, it gives CASSVADGTVYEQYF. This chain links TRBV9 with TRBJ2-7; 7 nucleotides match TRBD1. Germline loops: CDR1 SGDLS, CDR2 YYNGEE. After removal of 0 bases from V and 3 bases from J, the junction contained 6 bases not matched to a gene. This CDR3 region has 15 residues.

The rearrangement uses TRBV9 and TRBJ2-2; D remains unclear. Germline CDR1 SGDLS, CDR2 YYNGEE. This CDR3 is built from 16 residues. The ends were cut back, 3 bases at V and 3 bases at J, with 15 bases in the middle. The CDR3 loop is CASSEPRLGDTGELFF. CDR3 DNA sequence: TGTGCCAGCAGCGAGCCCCGTTTAGGAGACACCGGGGAGCTGTTTTTT.

The chain carries TRBV18 and TRBJ1-2; possible D gene TRBD1, 6 bases. Trimming removed 3 bases from V and 6 bases from J, with 11 bases in between. The CDR3 spans 13 residues. Germline CDR1 is KGHSH and CDR2 is LQKENI. The CDR3 sequence is CASSPLEGDGYTF. The CDR3 DNA follows: TGTGCCAGCTCACCCCTCGAGGGGGATGGCTACACCTTC.

The V gene is TRBV24-1, the J gene TRBJ2-1, with 10 bases fitting TRBD1. V dropped 4 bases and J dropped 4; count of bases not matched to a gene: 15. CDR1 and CDR2 from the germline V gene are KGHDR and SFDVKD. The CDR3 consists of 19 residues. CDR3 nucleotide sequence: TGTGCCACCAGTGACAACGGACTAACCGGGACAGGGGTATACAATGAGCAGTTCTTC. Translation: CATSDNGLTGTGVYNEQFF.

The gene calls are TRBV9 and TRBJ1-4; D not certain. The CDR3 has 15 amino acids. Germline V gene data show CDR1 as SGDLS and CDR2 as YYNGEE. The V and J ends lost 0 bases and 0 bases respectively, with 6 bases between them. The CDR3 DNA follows: TGTGCCAGCAGCGTAGGGGCAGCAACTAATGAAAAACTGTTTTTT. This translates into CASSVGAATNEKLFF.

This chain uses TRBV9 with TRBJ2-1; the match to TRBD2 covers 9 bases. This CDR3 comprises 14 residues. The V gene's germline CDR1 is SGDLS and CDR2 YYNGEE. V dropped 4 bases and J dropped 2; count of bases not matched to a gene: 1. In DNA form, the CDR3 reads TGTGCCAGCAGCCGCGGGGGGGCCTACAATGAGCAGTTCTTC. Amino acids: CASSRGGAYNEQFF.

J is TRBJ2-7 and V is TRBV5-1; 15 bases line up with TRBD2. Germline CDR1 reads SGHRS; CDR2 reads YFSETQ. The CDR3 spans 18 residues. V gave up 4 bases and J gave up 1 base; unmatched junction bases: 9. The CDR3 nucleotides are TGCGCCAGCAGCCCCCTCGGACTAGCGGGGGGGGAATCCTACGAGCAGTACTTC. This encodes CASSPLGLAGGESYEQYF. Supplemented by reference TRBV5-1 and TRBJ2-7, the full variable domain reads KAGVTQTPRYLIKTRGQQVTLSCSPISGHRSVSWYQQTPGQGLQFLFEYFSETQRNKGNFPGRFSGRQFSNSRSEMNVSTLELGDSALYLCASSPLGLAGGESYEQYFGPGTRLTVT.

The chain recombines TRBV28 with TRBJ1-1; 9 bases are shared with TRBD1. The ends lost 6 bases at V and 3 bases at J; junction bases unmatched: 17. The germline V gene has CDR1 MDHEN and CDR2 SYDVKM. The CDR3 spans 18 residues. CDR3 coding DNA: TGTGCCAGCAGCTTTCTCACCGGGACAGGGAGCTATTACACTGAAGCTTTCTTT. Amino acids: CASSFLTGTGSYYTEAFF. Full variable domain (missing parts from reference TRBV28 and TRBJ1-1): DVKVTQSSRYLVKRTGEKVFLECVQDMDHENMFWYRQDPGLGLRLIYFSYDVKMKEKGDIPEGYSVSREKKERFSLILESASTNQTSMYLCASSFLTGTGSYYTEAFFGQGTRLTVV.

V is TRBV28 and J is TRBJ1-2; 12 nucleotides line up with TRBD1. The CDR3 contains 16 residues. V was pared by 8 bases and J by 6 bases, with 13 bases of the junction left unmatched. CDR1 MDHEN and CDR2 SYDVKM come from the germline V gene. CDR3 DNA: TGTGCCAGCTTATGGGGCGGGGGACAGGGGGCCAATGGCTACACCTTC. It encodes CASLWGGGQGANGYTF.

The chain couples TRBV2 to TRBJ2-2, with 8 positions matching TRBD2. The CDR3 runs 16 residues. Trimming at V came to 7 bases and at J to 4 bases, leaving 11 bases not matched to a gene. Germline CDR1 is SNHLY and CDR2 is FYNNEI. The CDR3 coding sequence is TGTGCCAGCACGTTGTTGGGACTAGATAGCACCGGGGAGCTGTTTTTT. Encoded protein: CASTLLGLDSTGELFF. Full variable domain (outside the CDR3, taken from reference TRBV2 and TRBJ2-2): EPEVTQTPSHQVTQMGQEVILRCVPISNHLYFYWYRQILGQKVEFLVSFYNNEISEKSEIFDDQFSVERPDGSNFTLKIRSTKLEDSAMYFCASTLLGLDSTGELFFGEGSRLTVL.

The genes are TRBV18 and TRBJ2-7, with D possibly matching TRBD1 (7 bases). CDR1 and CDR2 from the germline V gene are KGHSH and LQKENI. V was trimmed by 4 bases and J by 1 base, leaving 11 bases between them. CDR3 length: 14 residues. The CDR3 loop is CASSLQGGSYEQYF. The CDR3 DNA follows: TGTGCCAGCTCACTTCAGGGGGGTTCCTACGAGCAGTACTTC. The whole variable domain, remainder taken from reference TRBV18 and TRBJ2-7, is NAGVMQNPRHLVRRRGQEARLRCSPMKGHSHVYWYRQLPEEGLKFMVYLQKENIIDESGMPKERFSAEFPKEGPSILRIQQVVRGDSAAYFCASSLQGGSYEQYFGPGTRLTVT.

The rearrangement joins TRBV4-2 to TRBJ1-2, with TRBD1 matching over 7 bases. Germline V gene data show CDR1 as LGHNA and CDR2 as YNFKEQ. V gave up 1 base and J gave up 7 bases; unmatched junction bases: 9. This CDR3 has 15 amino acids. CDR3 sequence: CASSQGRGRGFGYTF. The CDR3 bases are TGTGCCAGCAGCCAAGGAAGGGGCAGGGGGTTTGGCTACACCTTC.

The chain links TRBV9 to TRBJ2-7; 9 bases map to TRBD1. The CDR3 is 14 amino acids. The germline V gene encodes CDR1 SGDLS and CDR2 YYNGEE. Unmatched junction bases numbered 3, after V lost 2 bases and J lost 3 bases. The CDR3 sequence: CASSVRDRDYEQYF. As DNA, the CDR3 is TGTGCCAGCAGCGTCCGGGACAGGGACTACGAGCAGTACTTC.

The genes are TRBV3-1 (or the pseudogene TRBV3-2) and TRBJ2-5; no firm D call. V was cut by 0 bases and J by 5 bases, with 10 bases left in between. The CDR3 spans 14 residues. The germline gives CDR1 LGHDT, CDR2 YNNKEL (reference sequence). CDR3 in amino acids: CASSQDLSRETQYF. CDR3 in DNA: TGTGCCAGCAGCCAAGATCTGAGCAGGGAGACCCAGTACTTC.

The chain is built from TRBV9 and TRBJ2-3, with TRBD2 matching 7 bases. Germline V gives CDR1 SGDLS, CDR2 YYNGEE. This CDR3 is built from 14 residues. Trimming cost V 4 bases and J 4 bases; bases outside gene matches: 6. In DNA, the CDR3 is TGTGCCAGCAGCACCGGACTAGACCCAGATACGCAGTATTTT. Its protein product is CASSTGLDPDTQYF.

This clone was seen once. The V gene is TRBV28, the J gene TRBJ1-5; D ambiguous. V was shortened by 6 bases and J by 4 bases, with 28 bases between the two germline ends. This CDR3 is built from 19 residues. Germline lookup yields CDR1 MDHEN and CDR2 SYDVKM. CDR3 sequence reads: CASRRKAGIQRMGNQPQHF. CDR3 sequence (DNA): TGTGCCAGCAGGCGAAAGGCCGGGATACAGAGGATGGGAAATCAGCCCCAGCATTTT.

The genes are TRBV3-1 (or the pseudogene TRBV3-2) and TRBJ2-7; 8 positions match TRBD2. V was pared by 3 bases and J by 1 base, with 2 bases of the junction left unmatched. This CDR3 comprises 14 residues. Germline V lookup: CDR1 LGHDT, CDR2 YNNKEL (reference sequence). CDR3 coding DNA: TGTGCCAGCAGCCAGACTAGCGTTTCCTACGAGCAGTACTTC. Amino acids: CASSQTSVSYEQYF.

This clone was counted at least ten times. The chain is built from TRBV7-9 and TRBJ1-4; 9 bases agree with TRBD1. The CDR3 is 16 amino acids. Germline values: CDR1 SEHNR, CDR2 FQNEAQ (reference sequence). V lost 3 bases, J lost 5 bases, and 7 bases stayed unmatched. Written as DNA, the CDR3 is TGTGCCAGCAGCTTTTACAGGGGGCCGGGGAATGAAAAACTGTTTTTT. Amino acid sequence: CASSFYRGPGNEKLFF.

This chain joins TRBV7-9 and TRBJ2-1, with 12 bases that match TRBD2. Germline V gene data show CDR1 as SEHNR and CDR2 as FQNEAQ (reference sequence). The V and J ends lost 8 bases and 8 bases, in that order; junction bases with no gene match: 10. This CDR3 is built from 15 residues. For the CDR3, the DNA is TGTGCCAGCGCTTTAGCTAGCGGGGGGGCATATGAGCAGTTCTTC. Translation gives CASALASGGAYEQFF.

This sequence joins TRBV6-1 and TRBJ1-6; D uncertain. Trimming left V 0 bases short and J 8 bases short, with 11 bases between. The germline V gene has CDR1 MNHNS and CDR2 SASEGT. The CDR3 is made up of 15 amino acids. The DNA of the CDR3 is TGTGCCAGCAGTGAAGCCGGCGGGAGGGATTCACCCCTCCACTTT. Translating it yields CASSEAGGRDSPLHF.

CDR3 nucleotide sequence: TGTGCCAGTAGTACGGGACAGCATAGCAATCAGCCCCAGCATTTT. Translating it yields CASSTGQHSNQPQHF. V is TRBV19 and J is TRBJ1-5, with 7 nucleotides matching TRBD1. V shed 4 bases and J 0 bases; nucleotides not matched to a gene: 3. Germline CDR1 LNHDA, CDR2 SQIVND (reference sequence). The CDR3 totals 15 residues. The full variable domain, completed using reference TRBV19 and TRBJ1-5, is DGGITQSPKYLFRKEGQNVTLSCEQNLNHDAMYWYRQDPGQGLRLIYYSQIVNDFQKGDIAEGYSVSREKKESFPLTVTSAQKNPTAFYLCASSTGQHSNQPQHFGDGTRLSIL.

The chain employs TRBV27 and TRBJ1-2; TRBD1 might be the D (6 bases). The germline V and J ends were trimmed by 3 bases and 4 bases, with 18 bases remaining between them. The CDR3 runs to 16 residues. Germline CDR1 reads MNHEY; CDR2 reads SMNVEV (reference sequence). The CDR3 bases are TGTGCCAGCAGTTTTGAGGGGGGGCCGAGATCCTATGGCTACACCTTC. This gives the protein CASSFEGGPRSYGYTF.

The chain has TRBV9 and TRBJ2-3; no clear D. The germline gives CDR1 SGDLS, CDR2 YYNGEE. V was trimmed by 0 bases and J by 0 bases, leaving 8 bases between them. This CDR3 has 15 residues. The CDR3 sequence: CASSVEARSTDTQYF. The CDR3 DNA sequence: TGTGCCAGCAGCGTAGAAGCGAGAAGCACAGATACGCAGTATTTT.

This clone was observed once. The chain combines TRBV5-6 with TRBJ2-7; perhaps TRBD2 as D (6 bases). CDR1 and CDR2 from the germline V gene are SGHDT and YYEEEE. This CDR3 is 18 amino acids long. The V gene lost 1 base and the J gene lost 2 bases, with 22 bases spanning the gap. The CDR3 here is CASSLRRGIAKNPYEQYF. The CDR3 bases are TGTGCCAGCAGCTTGCGACGGGGGATAGCAAAAAACCCCTACGAGCAGTACTTC. Looking up the rest from reference TRBV5-6 and TRBJ2-7 gives the full variable domain: DAGVTQSPTHLIKTRGQQVTLRCSPKSGHDTVSWYQQALGQGPQFIFQYYEEEERQRGNFPDRFSGHQFPNYSSELNVNALLLGDSALYLCASSLRRGIAKNPYEQYFGPGTRLTVT.